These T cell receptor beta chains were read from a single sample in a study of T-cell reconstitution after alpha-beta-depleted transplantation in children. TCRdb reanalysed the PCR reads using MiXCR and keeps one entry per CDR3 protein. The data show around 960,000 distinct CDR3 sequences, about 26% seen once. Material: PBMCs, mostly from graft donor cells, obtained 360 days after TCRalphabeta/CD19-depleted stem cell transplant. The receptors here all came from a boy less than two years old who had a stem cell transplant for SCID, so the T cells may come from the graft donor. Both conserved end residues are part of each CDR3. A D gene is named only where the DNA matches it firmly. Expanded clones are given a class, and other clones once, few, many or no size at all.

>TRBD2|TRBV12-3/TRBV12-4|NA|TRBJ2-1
CASSFKSAGLVLTEQFF
TGTGCCAGCAGTTTTAAGAGTGCGGGACTAGTCCTCACGGAGCAGTTCTTC
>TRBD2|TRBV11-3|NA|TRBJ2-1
CASSSGLASPNEQFF
TGTGCCAGCAGCTCGGGACTAGCGAGCCCCAATGAGCAGTTCTTC
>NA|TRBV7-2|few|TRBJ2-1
CASSLAGVWLDEQFF
TGTGCCAGCAGCTTAGCGGGGGTCTGGCTCGATGAGCAGTTCTTC
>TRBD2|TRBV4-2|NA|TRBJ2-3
CASSEPGLAGGASTDTQYF
TGTGCCAGCAGCGAACCGGGACTAGCGGGGGGTGCTAGCACAGATACGCAGTATTTT
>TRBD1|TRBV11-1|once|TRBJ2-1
CASSRNPGQGDEQFF
TGTGCCAGCAGCCGAAACCCGGGACAGGGGGATGAGCAGTTCTTC
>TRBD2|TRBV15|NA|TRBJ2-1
CATSRVRGAYNEQFF
TGTGCCACCAGCAGAGTGCGGGGGGCTTACAATGAGCAGTTCTTC
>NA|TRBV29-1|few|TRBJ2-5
CSVEKTQETQYF
TGCAGCGTTGAAAAGACTCAAGAGACCCAGTACTTC
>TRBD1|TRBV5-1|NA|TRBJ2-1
CASRHQQGADYNEQFF
TGCGCCAGCAGACATCAACAGGGGGCGGACTACAATGAGCAGTTCTTC
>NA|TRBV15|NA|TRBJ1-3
CATSPRAAGNTIYF
TGTGCCACCAGCCCCCGGGCGGCTGGAAACACCATATATTTT
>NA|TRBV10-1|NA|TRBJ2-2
CASSESGTVGNTGELFF
TGCGCCAGCAGTGAGTCGGGGACGGTAGGGAACACCGGGGAGCTGTTTTTT
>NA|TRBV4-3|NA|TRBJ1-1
CASSQAGANTEAFF
TGCGCCAGCAGCCAAGCAGGAGCCAACACTGAAGCTTTCTTT
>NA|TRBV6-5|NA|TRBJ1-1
CASSYIGPGGTEAFF
TGTGCCAGCAGTTATATTGGACCCGGGGGTACTGAAGCTTTCTTT
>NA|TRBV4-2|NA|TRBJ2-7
CASSQDLSRGASNEQYF
TGTGCCAGCAGCCAAGATCTGTCTAGGGGGGCTAGCAACGAGCAGTACTTC
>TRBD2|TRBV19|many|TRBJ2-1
CASSIPGLASYNEQFF
TGTGCCAGTAGTATACCGGGACTAGCGTCCTACAATGAGCAGTTCTTC
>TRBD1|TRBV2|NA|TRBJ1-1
CASTLDRGRPEAFF
TGTGCCAGCACCTTGGACAGGGGGCGGCCTGAAGCTTTCTTT
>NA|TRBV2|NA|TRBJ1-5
CASSEGPRGNQPQHF
TGTGCCAGCAGTGAGGGACCCAGGGGCAATCAGCCCCAGCATTTT
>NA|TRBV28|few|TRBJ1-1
CASSSLGGVGAFF
TGTGCCAGCAGTTCACTAGGTGGGGTGGGCGCTTTCTTT
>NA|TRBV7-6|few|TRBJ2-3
CASSLYVSDTQYF
TGTGCCAGCAGCTTATATGTTAGCGATACGCAGTATTTT
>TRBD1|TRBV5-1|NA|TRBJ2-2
CASMPGTANTGELFF
TGCGCCAGCATGCCGGGGACAGCGAACACCGGGGAGCTGTTTTTT
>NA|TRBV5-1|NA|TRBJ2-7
CASSLGAALYSYEQYF
TGCGCCAGCAGCTTGGGGGCAGCGCTTTACTCCTACGAGCAGTACTTC
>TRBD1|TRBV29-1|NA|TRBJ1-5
CSVWTGTNQPQHF
TGCAGCGTTTGGACAGGGACTAATCAGCCCCAGCATTTT
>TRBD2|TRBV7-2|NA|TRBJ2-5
CASSIGTSGETQYF
TGTGCCAGCAGCATCGGGACTAGCGGAGAGACCCAGTACTTC
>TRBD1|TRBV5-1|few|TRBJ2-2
CASSFDRGYTGELFF
TGCGCCAGCAGCTTCGACAGGGGTTACACCGGGGAGCTGTTTTTT
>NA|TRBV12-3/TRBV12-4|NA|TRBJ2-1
CASSLRGRGGGNEQFF
TGTGCCAGCAGTCTTAGGGGGCGAGGCGGGGGAAATGAGCAGTTCTTC
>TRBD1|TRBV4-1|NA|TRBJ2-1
CASSPGTGEFNEQFF
TGCGCCAGCAGCCCTGGGACAGGGGAGTTCAATGAGCAGTTCTTC
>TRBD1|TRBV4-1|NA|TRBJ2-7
CASSQHRGTGTYEQYF
TGCGCCAGCAGCCAACACAGGGGGACAGGGACCTACGAGCAGTACTTC
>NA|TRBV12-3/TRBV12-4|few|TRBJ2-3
CASSSAGRDTQYF
TGTGCCAGCAGCTCAGCAGGGAGGGATACGCAGTATTTT
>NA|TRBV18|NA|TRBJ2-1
CASSATPGGAYNEQFF
TGTGCCAGCTCAGCAACCCCAGGGGGGGCATACAATGAGCAGTTCTTC
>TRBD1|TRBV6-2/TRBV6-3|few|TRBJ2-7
CATTGRGADRDKAVGIYEQYF
TGTGCCACGACTGGGCGGGGAGCGGACAGGGATAAGGCTGTAGGGATCTACGAGCAGTACTTC
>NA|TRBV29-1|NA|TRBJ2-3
CSVGAAPYTQYF
TGCAGCGTTGGCGCAGCCCCCTATACGCAGTATTTT
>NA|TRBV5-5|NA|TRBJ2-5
CASSLEYRGLQETQYF
TGTGCCAGCAGCTTGGAGTACCGGGGGCTCCAAGAGACCCAGTACTTC
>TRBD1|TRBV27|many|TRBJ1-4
CASSFSGQGRKLFF
TGTGCCAGCAGTTTTTCGGGACAGGGACGCAAACTGTTTTTT
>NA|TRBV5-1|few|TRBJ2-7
CASSFGPGVTYEQYF
TGCGCCAGCAGCTTTGGGCCAGGGGTAACCTACGAGCAGTACTTC
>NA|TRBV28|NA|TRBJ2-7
CASRTPNSYEQYF
TGTGCCAGCCGCACCCCCAATTCCTACGAGCAGTACTTC